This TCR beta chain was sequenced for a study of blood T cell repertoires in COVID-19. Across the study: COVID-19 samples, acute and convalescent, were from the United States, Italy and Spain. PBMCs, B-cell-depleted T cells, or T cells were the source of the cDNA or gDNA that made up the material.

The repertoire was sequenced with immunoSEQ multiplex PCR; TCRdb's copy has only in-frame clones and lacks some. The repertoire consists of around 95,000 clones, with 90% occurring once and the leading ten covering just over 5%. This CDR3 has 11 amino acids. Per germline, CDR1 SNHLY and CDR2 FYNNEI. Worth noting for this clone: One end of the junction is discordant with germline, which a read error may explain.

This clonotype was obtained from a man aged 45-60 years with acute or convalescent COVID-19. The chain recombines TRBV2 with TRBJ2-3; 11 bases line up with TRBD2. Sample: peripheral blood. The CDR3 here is CASREPGLAAF. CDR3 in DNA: TGTGCCAGCAGGGAACCGGGACTAGCGGCTTTT. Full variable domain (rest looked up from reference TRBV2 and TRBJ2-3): EPEVTQTPSHQVTQMGQEVILRCVPISNHLYFYWYRQILGQKVEFLVSFYNNEISEKSEIFDDQFSVERPDGSNFTLKIRSTKLEDSAMYFCASREPGLAAFGPGTRLTVL.